Following are 9 T cell receptor beta chains from one sample sequenced in a study of T cells in Graves' hyperthyroidism and ophthalmopathy (dated by TCRdb to the late 2010s). Libraries were made using multiplex PCR. This sample was sequenced with an Illumina HiSeq 2000. Amplification of TCR beta CDR3 regions was carried out from RNA transcripts. A first-round RT-PCR of the TCR CDR3 used the HTBI primer set with the Qiagen OneStep RT-PCR kit. The public reads were reprocessed in TCRdb via fastp at Q25 and MiXCR, keeping in-frame beta chains. Merged by CDR3 protein, the rows form single entries marked with the most common genes and DNA. Here the sample has 600,000 to 700,000 distinct CDR3 sequences; just under 45% occur a single time. The ten biggest clones cover about 7.7% of the sample. Material: peripheral blood or thyroid tissue (not recorded which). The receptors stem from an adult man with Graves' disease, either hyperthyroidism or ophthalmopathy (not recorded which).

This chain links TRBV7-2 with TRBJ1-4; 7 bases match TRBD1. The CDR3 consists of 19 residues. Germline lookup yields CDR1 SGHTA and CDR2 FQGNSA. V lost 5 bases to trimming and J lost 0 bases; unmatched junction nucleotides: 15. The CDR3 coding sequence is TGTGCCAGCAGCCCCCGACAGGGTAAAAGGGGGGCAACTAATGAAAAACTGTTTTTT. This gives the protein CASSPRQGKRGATNEKLFF.

The gene calls are TRBV29-1 and TRBJ1-4; TRBD1 agrees at 9 bases. In germline, CDR1 is SQVTM, CDR2 ANQGSEA. The CDR3 spans 12 residues. V was pared by 6 bases and J by 8 bases, with 4 bases of the junction left unmatched. The CDR3 sequence: CSVTGGQEKLFF. The DNA of the CDR3 is TGCAGCGTAACAGGGGGCCAGGAAAAACTGTTTTTT.

This clonotype was found many times. The gene calls are TRBV7-9 and TRBJ2-5, with 14 positions matching TRBD2. Germline V gives CDR1 SEHNR, CDR2 FQNEAQ (reference sequence). Germline trimming cut 4 bases from V and 5 bases from J; bases unmatched to any gene: 9. The CDR3 totals 17 residues. CDR3 in amino acids: CASSWGLAGDVGETQYF. In DNA form, the CDR3 reads TGTGCCAGCAGCTGGGGACTAGCGGGAGATGTAGGGGAGACCCAGTACTTC.

The rearrangement uses TRBV15 and TRBJ1-6; 8 bases map to TRBD1. Germline CDR1 and CDR2: LNHNV and YYDKDF (reference sequence). This CDR3 has 15 residues. V gave up 3 bases and J gave up 6 bases; unmatched junction bases: 4. DNA of the CDR3: TGTGCCACCAGCAGGGGAGACAGGGGTAATTCACCCCTCCACTTT. Translation: CATSRGDRGNSPLHF. Full variable domain (outside the CDR3, taken from reference TRBV15 and TRBJ1-6): DAMVIQNPRYQVTQFGKPVTLSCSQTLNHNVMYWYQQKSSQAPKLLFHYYDKDFNNEADTPDNFQSRRPNTSFCFLDIRSPGLGDTAMYLCATSRGDRGNSPLHFGNGTRLTVT.

The chain links TRBV12-3 or TRBV12-4 to TRBJ2-2; D perhaps matches TRBD1 (6 bases). CDR3 length: 13 amino acids. V lost 5 bases to trimming and J lost 6 bases, with 10 bases between them. The CDR3 loop is CASSPQGAGELFF. The CDR3 DNA is TGTGCCAGCAGTCCACAGGGAGCCGGGGAGCTGTTTTTT.

The J gene is TRBJ2-5, the V gene TRBV12-5; D gene unclear. Germline assignment: CDR1 LGHNT and CDR2 FRNRAP. Trimming stripped 6 bases from V and 5 bases from J, with 13 bases between. The CDR3 is 13 residues long. In DNA, the CDR3 is TGTGCTAGTGGGGCAGGTGGATGGGAGACCCAGTACTTC. This sequence encodes CASGAGGWETQYF.

This clonotype was detected once. This sequence may be a read error, since a much larger clone differs from it by one base. This chain links TRBV15 with TRBJ2-2; tentative D call: TRBD2 (6 bases). Germline V gives CDR1 LNHNV, CDR2 YYDKDF (reference sequence). This CDR3 has 14 residues. CDR3: CATRREAGGGELFF. The CDR3 region has the DNA TGTGCCACCAGAAGAGAGGCCGGGGGCGGGGAGCTGTTTTTT.

The gene calls are TRBV7-9 and TRBJ1-1; no firm D call. V was clipped by 2 bases and J by 2 bases, with 6 bases between them. Per germline, CDR1 SEHNR and CDR2 FQNEAQ (reference sequence). The CDR3 extends over 13 amino acids. CDR3 region: CASSLQTNTEAFF. CDR3 DNA sequence: TGTGCCAGCAGCTTACAGACTAACACTGAAGCTTTCTTT.

Only a few counts were recorded for this clonotype. The V gene is TRBV13, the J gene TRBJ2-2; 15 bases are shared with TRBD2. Germline V lookup: CDR1 PRHDT, CDR2 FYEKMQ (reference sequence). This CDR3 has 19 amino acids. Unmatched junction bases numbered 8, after V lost 1 base and J lost 5 bases. This CDR3 reads CASSLDSGLAGGRTGELFF. The CDR3 coding sequence is TGTGCCAGCAGCTTAGACTCTGGACTAGCGGGAGGGCGTACCGGGGAGCTGTTTTTT.